The sequence of this T cell receptor beta chain was determined in a study of blood T cell repertoires in COVID-19. Study summary: From the United States, Italy and Spain came samples of acute and convalescent COVID-19.

With 6 bases removed from V and 5 bases from J, the gap between germline ends came to 13 bases. CDR3 length: 13 residues. Germline values: CDR1 MNHEY, CDR2 SMNVEV (reference sequence). Produced via immunoSEQ multiplex PCR; TCRdb's table is partial and in-frame only. The sample consists of about 440,000 clones, 90% of them appearing once. Cohorts were based on clinical histories the participants reported. Cohort 3 donors counted as recovered after two negative PCRs, clearance, or resolved symptoms. This TCR came from a man between 18 and 35 years old who had recovered from COVID-19. The rearrangement uses TRBV27 and TRBJ1-1; TRBD1 is a possible D gene (6 bases). The sample consisted of PBMCs or T cells enriched from blood (not recorded which). The CDR3 sequence is CASSTPGVTEAFF. The CDR3 DNA sequence: TGTGCCAGCAGCACCCCAGGGGTAACTGAAGCTTTCTTT.